The entry that follows covers one T cell receptor beta chain sequence. Its antigen remains unidentified. Selected positively for CCR7 and CD45RO-negative, naive CD8 cells excluded terminally differentiated effector memory CD45RA+ cells. Study processing details: Junction-only sequences without quality scores came from ImmunoSEQ, so filtering differed. Produced via immunoSEQ multiplex PCR; TCRdb's table is partial and in-frame only. V, J and clone size are those of that table, while D and trimming were read from the DNA. The table lists more than 2 million clones, about 93% of them singletons. V trimming: 2 bases; J trimming: 5 bases; junction bases outside the gene matches: 6. CDR1 SNHLY and CDR2 FYNNEI come from the germline V gene. The CDR3 has 14 amino acids. The data derive from a study of shared clonotypes between healthy human individuals. Whole-study findings and limits: It was observed that roughly 5.4% of naive CD4 clonotypes were shared across a handful of donors.

This TCR derives from a man aged 18 to 30 in good health. Some clones in this sample may be carry-over from other donors' samples. The material sequenced was naive CD8+ T cells from PBMCs. The V call is TRBV2, the J call TRBJ2-7; 7 bases map to TRBD2. The CDR3 DNA is TGTGCCAGCAGTGAAACGGCAGGGAGGGACGAGCAGTACTTC. Its translation: CASSETAGRDEQYF.